This TCR beta chain was identified in a study of cytomegalovirus exposure and HLA in healthy donors. Points on this clone: Its target is unknown. A read error may produce the germline difference seen at one junction end.

The study, taken as a whole, reports: As a later analysis revealed, the rate of TCR association differed by HLA locus, with DRB1 most and HLA-C fewest. In an earlier analysis, about 87% or about 30%: the productive usage of most TCR beta V segments. There were some public TCRs occurring in many donors, but most TCR sequences were rare. Serostatus for CMV was the only available immune exposure information.

The CDR3 contains 13 residues. Germline lookup yields CDR1 SSHAT and CDR2 FNYEAQ (reference sequence). The PCR had 60 Vbeta and 13 Jbeta primers. Profiling relied on immunoSEQ multiplex PCR, and the TCRdb table lists in-frame clones only, not all of them. With some 110,000 clones in the sample, the ten largest clones hold roughly 1%. This sequence originates from a man younger than 35 in good health and CMV-seronegative. The chain carries TRBV7-7 and TRBJ2-5; TRBD1 agrees at 7 bases. Sequencing input: PBMCs. As DNA, the CDR3 is TGTGCTAGCAGCTTAGGGACAGAAGAGACCCAGTACTTC. Its translation is CASSLGTEETQYF.